These 22 T cell receptor beta chains came from one sample sequenced in a study of blood T cell repertoires in COVID-19. The table came from immunoSEQ multiplex PCR; TCRdb's copy has only in-frame clones and leaves some out. The table includes approximately 250,000 clones, about nine tenths detected once. Sequencing was done on a sample of PBMCs or T cells enriched from blood (not recorded which). The receptors stem from a woman in her thirties or forties with acute COVID-19.

This sequence joins TRBV10-3 and TRBJ1-2; tentative D call: TRBD1 (5 bases). Per the germline V gene, CDR1 is ENHRY and CDR2 is SYGVKD. The CDR3 runs 13 residues. V was cut by 6 bases and J by 8 bases, with 16 bases left in between. CDR3 DNA sequence: TGTGCCATCAGGCGGGGGGTAGCAGAGGGCTACACCTTC. Its translation is CAIRRGVAEGYTF.

The chain employs TRBV12-3 or TRBV12-4 and TRBJ1-2, with TRBD1 matching over 9 bases. V trimming: 6 bases; J trimming: 6 bases; junction bases outside the gene matches: 5. The CDR3 is 13 residues long. The CDR3 DNA sequence: TGTGCCAGCAGCCCGGACAGGGGCCATGGCTACACCTTC. This gives the protein CASSPDRGHGYTF.

V is TRBV5-1 and J is TRBJ1-1; no firm D call. Germline loops: CDR1 SGHRS, CDR2 YFSETQ. V gave up 2 bases and J gave up 1 base, with 12 bases separating them. CDR3 size: 15 residues. The CDR3 loop is CASSFYLEGNTEAFF. DNA of the CDR3: TGCGCCAGCAGCTTCTATCTGGAGGGGAACACTGAAGCTTTCTTT.

V usage is TRBV5-5 and J usage is TRBJ2-7, with 7 bases aligning to TRBD2. The CDR3 is 14 amino acids. The trim removed 4 bases at V and 4 bases at J, leaving 8 bases unmatched. From germline, CDR1 is SGHKS and CDR2 YYEKEE (reference sequence). DNA of the CDR3: TGTGCCAGCAGCGGCGGGACTACCTTTTACGAGCAGTACGTC. It encodes CASSGGTTFYEQYV.

The chain links TRBV11-3 to TRBJ1-2; 8 bases map to TRBD1. The germline V gene has CDR1 SGHNT and CDR2 YENEEA. This CDR3 is 14 amino acids long. The junction had 6 bases not matched to a gene; V was cut back by 5 bases and J by 4 bases. CDR3 region: CASSPRQGTYGYTF. DNA for the CDR3: TGTGCCAGCAGCCCGCGACAGGGGACCTATGGCTACACCTTC. The full variable domain, its missing parts supplied by reference TRBV11-3 and TRBJ1-2, is EAGVVQSPRYKIIEKKQPVAFWCNPISGHNTLYWYLQNLGQGPELLIRYENEEAVDDSQLPKDRFSAERLKGVDSTLKIQPAELGDSAVYLCASSPRQGTYGYTFGSGTRLTVV.

The V call is TRBV30, the J call TRBJ1-6; 8 bases are shared with TRBD1. The CDR3 is made up of 14 amino acids. Germline CDR1 GTSNPN, CDR2 SVGIG (reference sequence). Losses at the gene ends were 1 base for V and 5 bases for J; bases not matched to a gene: 1. CDR3 coding DNA: TGTGCCTGGAGTGAGACAGGGGATAATTCACCCCTCCACTTT. It encodes CAWSETGDNSPLHF.

The chain uses TRBV11-2 and TRBJ1-6; 9 bases are shared with TRBD1. Germline values: CDR1 SGHAT, CDR2 FQNNGV. Unmatched junction bases numbered 7, after V lost 4 bases and J lost 6 bases. The CDR3 has 16 residues. The CDR3 sequence is CASSSRVGQGNSPLHF. CDR3 bases: TGTGCCAGCAGCTCCCGAGTGGGACAGGGTAATTCACCCCTCCACTTT.

The CDR3 loop is CSASPLTSSETQYF. The CDR3 bases are TGCAGTGCTAGTCCTCTCACTAGCAGTGAGACCCAGTACTTC. V is TRBV20-1 and J is TRBJ2-5, with TRBD2 as a possible D gene (6 bases). Germline loops: CDR1 DFQATT, CDR2 SNEGSKA (reference sequence). Between the trimmed V and J ends, which lost 3 bases and 5 bases, there was a span of 16 bases. This CDR3 contains 14 residues.

The rearrangement links TRBV15 to TRBJ1-1, with D possibly being TRBD1 (6 bases). V dropped 5 bases and J dropped 12 bases, with 16 bases sitting between them. Germline V CDR1 and CDR2: LNHNV, YYDKDF (reference sequence). CDR3 length: 12 residues. The CDR3 DNA follows: TGTGCCACCAGCTGGGGGACATTAGATTCTTTCTTT. This sequence encodes CATSWGTLDSFF.

This chain connects TRBV10-3 to TRBJ2-2, with 10 bases fitting TRBD2. The CDR3 spans 18 residues. V lost 0 bases, J lost 1 base, and 5 bases stayed unmatched. The germline CDR1 and CDR2 sequences are ENHRY and SYGVKD. The CDR3 sequence is CAISESFLAGENTGELFF. In DNA, the CDR3 is TGTGCCATCAGTGAGTCGTTTCTAGCGGGAGAGAACACCGGGGAGCTGTTTTTT.

The V and J genes are TRBV27 and TRBJ2-3, with TRBD1 identical over 10 bases. The CDR3 has 19 amino acids. V lost 1 base, J lost 0 bases, and 10 bases stayed unmatched. The V gene's germline CDR1 is MNHEY and CDR2 SMNVEV (reference sequence). CDR3 region: CASSLLPGTGASSTDTQYF. The CDR3 DNA is TGTGCCAGCAGTTTATTACCCGGGACAGGGGCGTCTAGCACAGATACGCAGTATTTT.

This clone was counted ten times or more. The chain combines TRBV28 with TRBJ1-2, with no clear D. In germline, CDR1 is MDHEN, CDR2 SYDVKM. With 5 bases removed from V and 2 bases from J, the gap between germline ends came to 6 bases. This CDR3 has 12 residues. CDR3 loop: CASSRQNYGYTF. The CDR3 DNA reads TGTGCCAGCAGTCGTCAGAACTATGGCTACACCTTC.

The sample holds a few counts of this clone. The gene calls are TRBV9 and TRBJ1-3; tentative D call: TRBD1 (5 bases). Trimming stripped 4 bases from V and 0 bases from J, with 14 bases between. CDR1 and CDR2 from the germline V gene are SGDLS and YYNGEE. The CDR3 is 16 amino acids. The CDR3 bases are TGTGCCAGCAGCTCCCGACAGAGTACCTCTGGAAACACCATATATTTT. It encodes CASSSRQSTSGNTIYF.

V is TRBV7-9 and J is TRBJ2-2, with TRBD1 matching over 7 bases. The CDR3 totals 15 residues. Trimming at V came to 5 bases and at J to 0 bases, leaving 3 bases not matched to a gene. From germline, CDR1 is SEHNR and CDR2 FQNEAQ (reference sequence). CDR3 loop: CASSTDRANTGELFF. Written as DNA, the CDR3 is TGTGCCAGCAGCACAGACAGGGCGAACACCGGGGAGCTGTTTTTT.

V is TRBV11-3 and J is TRBJ2-2; 11 positions agree with TRBD1. Trimming removed 4 bases from V and 7 bases from J; junction bases left unmatched: 8. This CDR3 is built from 16 residues. Germline CDR1 reads SGHNT; CDR2 reads YENEEA. In DNA form, the CDR3 reads TGTGCCAGCAGCTCACCAGGACAGGGGGCGAGCGGGGAGCTGTTTTTT. It specifies CASSSPGQGASGELFF.

The gene calls are TRBV3-1 (or the pseudogene TRBV3-2) and TRBJ2-7; 13 bases agree with TRBD2. The CDR3 extends over 16 amino acids. The ends lost 0 bases at V and 6 bases at J; junction bases unmatched: 5. The germline V gene encodes CDR1 LGHDT and CDR2 YNNKEL (reference sequence). The CDR3 region is CASSQDSGLAGAEQYF. DNA of the CDR3: TGTGCCAGCAGCCAAGATTCAGGACTAGCGGGAGCCGAGCAGTACTTC.

V gene TRBV5-1 combines with J gene TRBJ1-4, with D tentatively TRBD1 (5 bases). The CDR3 extends over 14 amino acids. V lost 0 bases and J 4 bases, leaving 7 bases between the germline ends. The germline V gene has CDR1 SGHRS and CDR2 YFSETQ. CDR3 protein: CASSLGGLNEKLFF. The CDR3 region has the DNA TGCGCCAGCAGCTTGGGGGGCCTTAATGAAAAACTGTTTTTT.

This chain uses TRBV6-5 with TRBJ2-7, with D unresolved. The CDR3 covers 12 residues. Germline CDR1 and CDR2: MNHEY and SVGAGI. The V end lost 4 bases, the J end lost 2 bases, and 6 bases lay between the germline ends. The chain's CDR3 is CASSFQAYEQYV. The CDR3 bases are TGTGCCAGCAGTTTCCAGGCCTACGAGCAGTACGTC.

The chain recombines TRBV9 with TRBJ1-1, with D possibly being TRBD1 (6 bases). Germline V gives CDR1 SGDLS, CDR2 YYNGEE. Between the trimmed V and J ends, which lost 0 bases and 0 bases, there was a span of 9 bases. The CDR3 spans 15 residues. Written as DNA, the CDR3 is TGTGCCAGCAGCGTAGCTGGACAGCTGAACACTGAAGCTTTCTTT. This gives the protein CASSVAGQLNTEAFF. Based on the CDR3 plus reference TRBV9 and TRBJ1-1, the full variable domain is DSGVTQTPKHLITATGQRVTLRCSPRSGDLSVYWYQQSLDQGLQFLIQYYNGEERAKGNILERFSAQQFPDLHSELNLSSLELGDSALYFCASSVAGQLNTEAFFGQGTRLTVV.

This chain's CDR3 is CASGGLAGEQETQYF. The DNA of the CDR3 is TGTGCCAGCGGGGGACTAGCGGGAGAGCAAGAGACCCAGTACTTC. The chain links TRBV2 to TRBJ2-5; TRBD2 matches at 14 bases. The CDR3 totals 15 residues. Trimming removed 8 bases from V and 2 bases from J; junction bases left unmatched: 4. Germline V gene lookup returns CDR1 SNHLY and CDR2 FYNNEI.

As regards this clone: Relative to the germline gene, one junction end is altered; a read error may explain this. This chain uses TRBV6-2 or TRBV6-3 with TRBJ2-2, with TRBD2 identical over 13 bases. The CDR3 loop spans 19 amino acids. Germline assignment: CDR1 MNHEY and CDR2 SVGEGT. The CDR3 protein is CASSDEVPGTSGNAGELFF. CDR3 DNA: TGTGCCAGCAGTGACGAAGTACCCGGGACTAGCGGGAACGCCGGGGAGCTGTTTTTT.

This chain connects TRBV5-1 to TRBJ1-1; 9 nucleotides agree with TRBD1. Losses at the gene ends were 4 bases for V and 3 bases for J; bases not matched to a gene: 16. The germline CDR1 and CDR2 sequences are SGHRS and YFSETQ. CDR3 length: 18 amino acids. CDR3 coding DNA: TGCGCCAGCAGCGGGGCCGGGACAGGGTTTTTTGGCTACACTGAAGCTTTCTTT. Amino acid sequence: CASSGAGTGFFGYTEAFF.